These T cell receptor beta chains were read from a single sample in a study of blood T cell repertoires in COVID-19. Sequenced by immunoSEQ multiplex PCR; TCRdb stores in-frame clones only, minus some. Of about 220,000 clones in the sample, around 80% were seen once. The sequencing input was peripheral blood. The receptors originated from a man in his thirties or forties with active or convalescent COVID-19. Both conserved end residues are part of each CDR3. A D gene is named only where the DNA matches it firmly. Some rows mark clone size as missing; the rest say once, few, many or name a class of expanded clone.

d_gene	abundance	j_gene	v_gene	CDR3nt	CDR3aa
.	.	TRBJ2-2	TRBV15	TGTGCCACCAGCAGGAGGTTCGCCGGGGAGCTGTTTTTT	CATSRRFAGELFF
TRBD2	.	TRBJ2-1	TRBV9	TGTGCCAGCAGCTCCGGGGTTGCGGGAGTTTTGGATGAGCAGTTCTTC	CASSSGVAGVLDEQFF
.	.	TRBJ2-7	TRBV5-1	TGCGCCAGCAGCTTGATCAGGGGAAGCGAGCAGTACTTC	CASSLIRGSEQYF
TRBD1	.	TRBJ2-7	TRBV5-6	TGTGCCAGCAGACGGACAGGGAATTCTACGACGCAGTACTTC	CASRRTGNSTTQYF
TRBD1	.	TRBJ2-5	TRBV11-3	TGTGCCCCACGGCCCCCGGACAGGGCCGAGGAGACCCAGTACTTC	CAPRPPDRAEETQYF
.	once	TRBJ1-4	TRBV7-9	TGTGCCAGCAGCTCCGGACAGCAGACAACTAATGAAAAACTGTTTTTT	CASSSGQQTTNEKLFF
.	.	TRBJ1-5	TRBV28	TGTGCCAGCAGTCCTTTAGGGCGGGGACGTGGCAATCAGCCCCAGCATTTT	CASSPLGRGRGNQPQHF
TRBD2	.	TRBJ2-2	TRBV5-8	TGTGCCAGCGCCTTTAGCGGGAGGGCCGCCGGGGAGCTGTTTTTT	CASAFSGRAAGELFF
TRBD1	.	TRBJ1-4	TRBV29-1	TGCAGCGTTAGGGGACAGGGAAATCGAAAACTGTTTTTT	CSVRGQGNRKLFF
TRBD1	.	TRBJ1-5	TRBV18	TGTGCCAGCTCTCTAGGAGGGGGCCAGCCCCAGCATTTT	CASSLGGGQPQHF
TRBD2	.	TRBJ2-1	TRBV10-2	TGCGCCAGCAGTGAGTTGGCGGGGGGGCCGGGTGAGCAGTTCTTC	CASSELAGGPGEQFF
TRBD1	.	TRBJ2-3	TRBV7-9	TGTGCCAGCAGTTCCCGGACAGGGGGAACGGAGGCAGATACGCAGTATTTT	CASSSRTGGTEADTQYF
TRBD2	.	TRBJ2-3	TRBV27	TGTGCCAGCAGTTTATCGGGACTAGCGGGAGGGCCTACGCAGTATTTT	CASSLSGLAGGPTQYF
.	.	TRBJ1-5	TRBV30	TGTGCCTGGTATTTGGGGCTTAGCAATCAGCCCCAGCATTTT	CAWYLGLSNQPQHF